Given below is one T cell receptor beta chain in context. Ten or more counts support this clonotype. No cognate antigen has been identified for it. No much larger clone is present one base from it, and per-base qualities are unavailable. The germline V gene (reference sequence) gives CDR1 as LNHDA and CDR2 as SQIVND. V was cut back by 8 bases and J by 11 bases, leaving a gap of 10 bases between them. The CDR3 runs 10 amino acids, cysteine and phenylalanine included. Only the CDR3 DNA is retained, 30 bases long and in frame from the first base. The record originates from a study of breast tumors, draining lymph nodes, adjacent tissues (dated by TCRdb to between 2015 and 2016). In the study overall: The study compared TCR beta repertoires across tumor, adjacent nontumor tissue and axillary lymph nodes from breast cancer patients. In human breast cancer, the study set out to assess how tumor, surrounding tissue and draining lymph node repertoires relate to one another and whether T cells might be exchanged between them. Overall study results and their limits: Tumor and nontumor tissue repertoires were found to be significantly more similar in luminal-like than in basal-like breast cancer. Tumors showed preferential V and J gene usage, and their T-cell repertoire diversity fell below that of lymph nodes yet above that of nontumor tissue. Rather than being directly demonstrated, the conclusion that tumor T cells originate in lymph nodes was presented as consistent with a hypothesis. The data were judged consistent with most tumor T cells deriving from the lymph node and then expanding within tumor tissue.

The axillary draining lymph nodes of breast cancer patients were the source of the lymph node samples. These reads were obtained on an Illumina HiSeq 2000. TCR beta chain libraries were generated by multiplex PCR amplification. The amplified TCR beta chain products were analyzed by high-throughput sequencing. TCRdb reprocessing: public reads trimmed at Q25 with fastp, clones called with MiXCR, in-frame beta chains kept. Under each unique CDR3 protein, matching rows form one entry showing the most common genes and DNA. Here the sample has 190,000 or so distinct CDR3 sequences; roughly 31% occur a single time. The leading ten clones occupy over 4% of the sample.

Sequencing used axillary lymph node tissue. This clonotype was sampled from a female donor with breast cancer. Some clones in this sample may be carry-over from other donors' samples. Recombination connected TRBV19 to TRBJ2-1; the D gene is perhaps TRBD1, from 5 matching bases. At the DNA level, the sequence is TGTGCCAGTGGACACTACCAGCAGTTCTTC. This sequence encodes CASGHYQQFF.